This T cell receptor beta chain was identified during a study of blood T cell repertoires in COVID-19. Whole-study context: COVID-19 samples from acute and convalescent phases originated in the United States, Italy and Spain.

The CDR3 consists of 15 residues. Looked up from germline, CDR1 is GTSNPN and CDR2 is SVGIG (reference sequence). Trimming cost V 5 bases and J 2 bases; bases outside gene matches: 5. This clone was found a few times. As originally analysed: Estimated nucleated cell counts came from reference gene primer amplification. Assay used: immunoSEQ multiplex PCR; TCRdb lists only in-frame clones, some missing. That table furnishes V, J and clone size, whereas the DNA furnished D and trimming. The sample carries 130,000 or so clones, about 83% recorded once. What was sequenced was peripheral blood. This receptor was taken from a man aged 60 to 75 with acute or convalescent COVID-19. The chain joins TRBV30 to TRBJ1-6; TRBD1 matches 8 bases. CDR3 bases: TGTGCCTGGGCTACAGGGGGAGCCTATAATTCACCCCTCCACTTT. It translates to CAWATGGAYNSPLHF.